These 12 T cell receptor beta chains share one sample of origin, sequenced in a study of cytomegalovirus exposure and HLA in healthy donors. The table came from immunoSEQ multiplex PCR; TCRdb's copy has only in-frame clones and leaves some out. The sample contains about 360,000 clones, 70% to 90% of which appear only once. The source material was PBMCs. All receptors derive from a woman between 18 and 29 years old in good health and CMV-seronegative.

V usage is TRBV7-7 and J usage is TRBJ1-3; TRBD1 is a possible D gene (6 bases). The CDR3 is made up of 16 amino acids. Trimming stripped 1 base from V and 2 bases from J, with 12 bases between. Germline CDR1 SSHAT, CDR2 FNYEAQ (reference sequence). The CDR3, as DNA: TGTGCCAGCAGCTTAGGTGTGCCAGGGGCTGGAAACACCATATATTTT. It translates to CASSLGVPGAGNTIYF.

V and J are TRBV9 and TRBJ2-3; a weak D match, TRBD2 (5 bases). V gave up 2 bases and J gave up 6 bases, with 7 bases separating them. CDR3 length: 12 residues. CDR1 is SGDLS, CDR2 YYNGEE, per germline. The CDR3 protein is CASSVPGDTQYF. DNA of the CDR3: TGTGCCAGCAGCGTTCCGGGGGATACGCAGTATTTT.

The V and J genes are TRBV5-1 and TRBJ2-7, with 7 nucleotides matching TRBD1. J lost 2 bases, V lost 4 bases, and 6 bases had no gene match. This CDR3 has 14 amino acids. The germline V gene has CDR1 SGHRS and CDR2 YFSETQ. The CDR3, as DNA: TGCGCCAGCAGCCCGGTAGGGACAGCCTACGAGCAGTACTTC. This gives the protein CASSPVGTAYEQYF.

The V gene is TRBV18, the J gene TRBJ1-2; no firm D call. In germline, CDR1 is KGHSH, CDR2 LQKENI. V was clipped by 3 bases and J by 1 base, with 6 bases between them. The CDR3 is made up of 13 amino acids. CDR3 DNA sequence: TGTGCCAGCTCACCCTCTTTTAACTATGGCTACACCTTC. Translation gives CASSPSFNYGYTF.

The gene calls are TRBV28 and TRBJ1-2; 11 bases line up with TRBD1. V lost 3 bases, J lost 2 bases, and 5 bases stayed unmatched. Germline V gene lookup returns CDR1 MDHEN and CDR2 SYDVKM. This CDR3 comprises 16 residues. The CDR3 coding sequence is TGTGCCAGCAGTTTGACCGGGACAGGGGGAAACTATGGCTACACCTTC. Its protein product is CASSLTGTGGNYGYTF.

In this sample, this clone turned up once. The chain is built from TRBV5-6 and TRBJ2-5; TRBD1 aligns across 7 bases. This CDR3 region has 15 residues. Germline V lookup: CDR1 SGHDT, CDR2 YYEEEE. The trim removed 2 bases at V and 2 bases at J, leaving 6 bases unmatched. CDR3 DNA sequence: TGTGCCAGCAGCTTAGGGGGCGCGGTTCAAGAGACCCAGTACTTC. This translates into CASSLGGAVQETQYF.

The V call is TRBV6-5, the J call TRBJ2-2; TRBD1 aligns across 7 bases. With 4 bases clipped from V and 2 bases from J, the junction kept 4 bases outside the gene matches. Germline-derived CDR1 and CDR2 are MNHEY and SVGAGI. The CDR3 loop spans 15 amino acids. The chain's CDR3 is CASSWRQGNTGELFF. In DNA form, the CDR3 reads TGTGCCAGCAGTTGGCGACAGGGCAACACCGGGGAGCTGTTTTTT.

The chain's CDR3 is CASSSSSGRTDTQYF. CDR3 coding DNA: TGTGCCAGCAGCTCTTCTAGCGGACGCACAGATACGCAGTATTTT. This chain uses TRBV11-2 with TRBJ2-3; 7 nucleotides match TRBD2. The CDR3 is 15 amino acids. Germline V gives CDR1 SGHAT, CDR2 FQNNGV. With 4 bases clipped from V and 1 base from J, the junction kept 5 bases outside the gene matches. The full variable domain, rest sourced from reference TRBV11-2 and TRBJ2-3, is EAGVAQSPRYKIIEKRQSVAFWCNPISGHATLYWYQQILGQGPKLLIQFQNNGVVDDSQLPKDRFSAERLKGVDSTLKIQPAKLEDSAVYLCASSSSSGRTDTQYFGPGTRLTVL.

A few counts support this clone. The chain employs TRBV6-1 and TRBJ1-2; D ambiguous. The CDR3 length is 17 residues. The germline V gene encodes CDR1 MNHNS and CDR2 SASEGT. Trimming took 2 bases from V and 4 from J, leaving 20 bases between them. For the CDR3, the DNA is TGTGCCAGCAGTGAATCCAGTGGCGGTTCAGAGGCCTATGGCTACACCTTC. This gives the protein CASSESSGGSEAYGYTF.

V is TRBV4-1 and J is TRBJ1-3, with D perhaps matching TRBD1 (5 bases). Between the trimmed V and J ends, which lost 0 bases and 1 base, there was a span of 7 bases. This CDR3 region has 15 residues. Germline V gives CDR1 MGHRA, CDR2 YSYEKL. CDR3 sequence reads: CASSQDAGSGNTIYF. DNA for the CDR3: TGCGCCAGCAGCCAAGATGCAGGGTCTGGAAACACCATATATTTT.

The chain's CDR3 is CASSLTSGRLAAGELFF. CDR3 in DNA: TGTGCCAGCAGTCTGACTAGCGGGAGATTGGCTGCCGGGGAGCTGTTTTTT. V and J are TRBV27 and TRBJ2-2; 12 bases align to TRBD2. Looked up from germline, CDR1 is MNHEY and CDR2 is SMNVEV (reference sequence). CDR3 size: 17 residues. The V and J ends lost 5 bases and 6 bases, in that order; junction bases with no gene match: 10.

This sequence joins TRBV28 and TRBJ1-1; D is uncertain. The CDR3 contains 13 residues. Germline assignment: CDR1 MDHEN and CDR2 SYDVKM. The germline V and J ends were trimmed by 6 bases and 1 base, with 9 bases remaining between them. The CDR3 bases are TGTGCCAGCAGCTTACTTTCGAACACTGAAGCTTTCTTT. Amino acid sequence: CASSLLSNTEAFF. Full variable domain (outside the CDR3, taken from reference TRBV28 and TRBJ1-1): DVKVTQSSRYLVKRTGEKVFLECVQDMDHENMFWYRQDPGLGLRLIYFSYDVKMKEKGDIPEGYSVSREKKERFSLILESASTNQTSMYLCASSLLSNTEAFFGQGTRLTVV.